The rows below give T cell receptor beta chains drawn from one sample of a study of cytomegalovirus exposure and HLA in healthy donors. Clones were read by immunoSEQ multiplex PCR, and TCRdb kept only the in-frame ones, dropping some. This sample has 150,000 to 170,000 clones, with about three quarters found just once. The specimen sequenced was PBMCs. Receptors originate from a woman in her thirties or forties in good health and CMV-seronegative. Both conserved end residues are part of each CDR3. A D gene is named only where the DNA matches it firmly. Some rows have no size entry. The others give once, few or many, or a class for an expanded clone.

length	D	J	size	V	CDR3	DNA
12	-	TRBJ1-2	-	TRBV28	CASSLGEYGNTF	TGTGCCAGCAGTTTAGGGGAGTACGGGAACACCTTC
13	-	TRBJ2-5	-	TRBV10-3	CAISGTNQETQYF	TGTGCCATCAGTGGGACTAACCAAGAGACCCAGTACTTC
12	-	TRBJ2-5	-	TRBV7-2	CASSLDRETQYF	TGTGCCAGCAGCTTAGATCGGGAGACCCAGTACTTC
13	-	TRBJ1-1	-	TRBV19	CATSQTLNTEAFF	TGTGCCACTTCCCAGACTTTGAACACTGAAGCTTTCTTT
12	-	TRBJ2-7	-	TRBV30	CAWSSGDYEQYF	TGTGCCTGGAGTTCAGGGGACTACGAGCAGTACTTC
15	-	TRBJ1-3	-	TRBV28	CASSFGGTAGNTIYF	TGTGCCAGCAGTTTTGGGGGGACCGCTGGAAACACCATATATTTT
14	TRBD1	TRBJ2-1	-	TRBV5-1	CASSLGQVYNEQFF	TGCGCCAGCAGCTTAGGACAGGTCTACAATGAGCAGTTCTTC
16	-	TRBJ1-6	once	TRBV5-1	CASSFGLHSYNSPLHF	TGCGCCAGCAGCTTCGGACTGCACTCCTATAATTCACCCCTCCACTTT
12	-	TRBJ2-3	-	TRBV2	CASGLNTDTQYF	TGTGCCAGCGGGCTAAACACAGATACGCAGTATTTT
14	-	TRBJ1-1	few	TRBV2	CASSEPGGSTEAFF	TGTGCCAGCAGTGAACCTGGGGGGTCAACTGAAGCTTTCTTT
15	-	TRBJ1-1	-	TRBV9	CASSVEVVVNTEAFF	TGTGCCAGCAGCGTGGAGGTGGTGGTAAACACTGAAGCTTTCTTT
13	TRBD1	TRBJ1-5	-	TRBV6-6	CASRETGGEPQHF	TGTGCCAGCAGGGAGACAGGGGGAGAGCCCCAGCATTTT
11	TRBD1	TRBJ1-2	-	TRBV6-1	CASGDRGGYTF	TGTGCCAGCGGGGACAGGGGCGGCTACACCTTC
16	TRBD1	TRBJ2-5	-	TRBV5-1	CASSSTGTGGMETQYF	TGCGCCAGCTCCTCAACCGGGACAGGGGGCATGGAGACCCAGTACTTC
13	TRBD1	TRBJ1-2	few	TRBV5-4	CASRPGTGYGYTF	TGTGCCAGCAGACCCGGGACAGGGTATGGCTACACCTTC
14	TRBD2	TRBJ2-1	-	TRBV6-5	CASSYWGLANEQFF	TGTGCCAGCAGTTACTGGGGACTAGCTAATGAGCAGTTCTTC
15	TRBD1	TRBJ1-1	-	TRBV25-1	CASSDPGGQNTEAFF	TGTGCCAGCAGTGACCCAGGGGGCCAGAACACTGAAGCTTTCTTT
14	TRBD1	TRBJ1-4	-	TRBV6-5	CASSWDRSNEKLFF	TGTGCCAGCAGCTGGGACAGGTCTAATGAAAAACTGTTTTTT
15	TRBD1	TRBJ1-1	-	TRBV5-1	CASSLEGQPNTEAFF	TGCGCCAGCAGCTTGGAGGGACAGCCGAACACTGAAGCTTTCTTT
16	TRBD2	TRBJ2-7	-	TRBV28	CASSFSLAGLSYEQYF	TGTGCCAGCAGTTTTAGCCTAGCGGGACTCTCCTACGAGCAGTACTTC
14	-	TRBJ1-2	-	TRBV11-2	CASSLDPGGAGYTF	TGTGCCAGCAGCTTAGATCCAGGAGGAGCGGGCTACACCTTC
14	-	TRBJ1-2	-	TRBV4-1	CASSQVGHDYGYTF	TGCGCCAGCAGCCAAGTCGGACACGACTATGGCTACACCTTC
13	-	TRBJ2-7	-	TRBV2	CASLTGTTYEQYF	TGTGCCAGCTTAACAGGGACCACCTACGAGCAGTACTTC
15	TRBD1	TRBJ1-4	-	TRBV9	CASSVAGTGPEKLFF	TGTGCCAGCAGCGTTGCCGGGACAGGGCCCGAAAAACTGTTTTTT
16	TRBD1	TRBJ1-1	-	TRBV4-2	CASSHTYRGSGTEAFF	TGTGCCAGCAGCCACACATACAGGGGAAGTGGGACTGAAGCTTTCTTT
13	-	TRBJ1-1	-	TRBV2	CASYPRGATEAFF	TGTGCCAGCTATCCCCGGGGGGCGACTGAAGCTTTCTTT
17	-	TRBJ1-3	-	TRBV4-2	CASSHQEGTTSGNTIYF	TGTGCCAGCAGCCACCAGGAGGGGACCACCTCTGGAAACACCATATATTTT
15	TRBD1	TRBJ2-1	-	TRBV28	CASRSQDRDDNEQFF	TGTGCCAGCAGGTCACAAGACAGGGACGACAATGAGCAGTTCTTC
12	-	TRBJ2-3	-	TRBV5-1	CASSFYTDTQYF	TGCGCCAGCAGCTTTTACACAGATACGCAGTATTTT
14	-	TRBJ2-7	-	TRBV5-1	CASSKTTRGHQQYF	TGCGCCAGCAGCAAAACCACCCGGGGACACCAGCAGTACTTC
17	TRBD1	TRBJ1-1	-	TRBV5-1	CASSLAGTGAYNDEAFF	TGCGCCAGCAGCTTGGCCGGGACAGGGGCGTATAATGATGAAGCTTTCTTT
13	-	TRBJ1-2	-	TRBV6-4	CASSDSTVYGYTF	TGTGCCAGCAGTGACTCCACAGTCTATGGCTACACCTTC
17	TRBD1	TRBJ2-1	-	TRBV19	CASSIVLGTGPYNEQFF	TGTGCCAGTAGTATCGTTTTAGGGACAGGTCCCTACAATGAGCAGTTCTTC
16	-	TRBJ2-7	-	TRBV4-1	CASSQGSPYASYEQYF	TGCGCCAGCAGCCAAGGAAGCCCATACGCCTCCTACGAGCAGTACTTC
14	TRBD1	TRBJ1-1	-	TRBV5-1	CASSSGQGASEAFF	TGCGCCAGCAGCTCCGGACAGGGGGCATCTGAAGCTTTCTTT
14	-	TRBJ2-5	-	TRBV28	CASSLQGMGETQYF	TGTGCCAGCAGTTTACAGGGTATGGGCGAGACCCAGTACTTC
14	TRBD2	TRBJ2-2	-	TRBV13	CASSLSGDTGELFF	TGTGCCAGCAGCTTAAGCGGGGACACCGGGGAGCTGTTTTTT
15	TRBD2	TRBJ2-5	-	TRBV9	CASSPQGLAGETQYF	TGTGCCAGCAGCCCCCAAGGACTAGCGGGGGAGACCCAGTACTTC
13	TRBD1	TRBJ1-2	-	TRBV6-5	CASSYARGQGYTF	TGTGCCAGCAGTTACGCCCGGGGACAGGGCTACACCTTC
13	-	TRBJ2-2	-	TRBV11-2	CASSLGDTGELFF	TGTGCCAGCAGCTTGGGAGACACCGGGGAGCTGTTTTTT
17	-	TRBJ1-2	-	TRBV19	CASSIDGATPINYGYTF	TGTGCCAGTAGTATAGATGGGGCAACACCTATTAACTATGGCTACACCTTC
11	-	TRBJ1-2	-	TRBV20-1	CSAGAGYGYTF	TGCAGTGCTGGGGCGGGGTATGGCTACACCTTC
15	TRBD1	TRBJ1-3	-	TRBV6-5	CASSPRDSLGNTIYF	TGTGCCAGCAGCCCCCGGGACAGTCTCGGAAACACCATATATTTT
12	-	TRBJ2-3	-	TRBV9	CASSVSADTQYF	TGTGCCAGCAGCGTGAGCGCAGATACGCAGTATTTT
15	-	TRBJ1-6	-	TRBV19	CASSIEQGMDSPLHF	TGTGCCAGTAGTATTGAACAGGGTATGGATTCACCCCTCCACTTT
14	-	TRBJ2-2	-	TRBV2	CASSANANTGELFF	TGTGCCAGCAGTGCAAATGCGAACACCGGGGAGCTGTTTTTT
12	-	TRBJ1-1	-	TRBV2	CASSVAGLEAFF	TGTGCCAGCAGCGTGGCAGGACTTGAAGCTTTCTTT
14	TRBD1	TRBJ1-4	-	TRBV29-1	CSGGTGVLNEKLFF	TGCAGCGGCGGCACAGGGGTACTTAATGAAAAACTGTTTTTT
14	TRBD1	TRBJ2-1	-	TRBV6-1	CAIDQGQRYNEQFF	TGTGCCATCGATCAGGGACAGAGATACAATGAGCAGTTCTTC
18	TRBD2	TRBJ2-3	-	TRBV27	CASSLSSGSRLSTDTQYF	TGTGCCAGCAGTTTATCAAGCGGGAGCCGGCTGAGTACAGATACGCAGTATTTT
17	TRBD1	TRBJ1-5	-	TRBV5-5	CASSAGTGGLTGQPQHF	TGTGCCAGCAGCGCCGGGACAGGGGGATTGACGGGGCAGCCCCAGCATTTT
14	-	TRBJ1-4	-	TRBV15	CATSRDRQGEKLFF	TGTGCCACCAGCAGAGATCGGCAGGGTGAAAAACTGTTTTTT
14	-	TRBJ2-6	-	TRBV29-1	CSVEDNSGANVLTF	TGCAGCGTTGAAGACAACTCCGGGGCCAACGTCCTGACTTTC
15	-	TRBJ2-7	-	TRBV2	CASSGQDGMLNEQYF	TGTGCCAGCAGCGGTCAGGACGGGATGCTAAACGAGCAGTACTTC